The T cell receptor beta chain described here comes from a study of blood T cell repertoires in COVID-19. Study details: The cDNA or gDNA used as material had been derived from T cells, B-cell-depleted T cells, or PBMCs.

Participant age was roughly 18 to 100 years, and participants resided in roughly 25 US areas. Some clones are missing from TCRdb's copy, which holds only in-frame ones; the method was immunoSEQ multiplex PCR. Among about 200,000 clones listed, roughly 82% were seen once. V lost 3 bases to trimming and J lost 5 bases; unmatched junction nucleotides: 6. The germline CDR1 and CDR2 sequences are SGHNT and YYREEE (reference sequence). The CDR3 extends over 14 amino acids. The source is an older woman with acute COVID-19. Sequenced sample: PBMCs or T cells enriched from blood (not recorded which). The V call is TRBV5-4, the J call TRBJ2-5; TRBD2 aligns across 8 bases. The CDR3 DNA reads as TGTGCCAGCAGCTCGGGGGGGACTACGGAGACCCAGTACTTC. Its protein product is CASSSGGTTETQYF.